The T cell receptor beta chain under discussion was sequenced for a study of beta chain features in type 1 diabetes. In the study overall: Age and gender were similar between patients and healthy donors, as were cell yields. General study results and limits: For Type 1 diabetes patients, all four CD4+ subsets carried TCRB CDR3s that were moderately but significantly shorter.

Expressed TCRB transcripts got sequenced, as all isolated RNA was reverse transcribed. Sequencing was performed with immunoSEQ multiplex PCR; in TCRdb, only in-frame clones are kept and a portion is missing. The table shows about 650,000 clones, with roughly an eighth occurring only once. The sample holds a few counts of this clone. The antigen is unknown. J gave up 4 bases and V 0 bases, and 2 bases lay outside the gene matches. The CDR3 extends over 15 amino acids. From germline, CDR1 is MNHEY and CDR2 SVGAGI. In all sorted populations, purity surpassed 98%. J is TRBJ2-5 and V is TRBV6-5, with 10 bases that match TRBD2. The TCR originated in a man aged 30-40 years with type 1 diabetes. Material: naive CD4+ T cells from blood. The CDR3 is CASSYSSSGGETQYF. The CDR3 DNA sequence: TGTGCCAGCAGTTACTCGTCTAGCGGGGGAGAGACCCAGTACTTC.